The T cell receptor (beta chain) under discussion was sequenced for a study of blood T cell repertoires in COVID-19. Study-wide background: Sites in the United States, Italy and Spain provided acute and convalescent COVID-19 samples. T cells, B-cell-depleted T cells, or PBMCs provided the cDNA or gDNA that served as material.

CDR3 length: 17 amino acids. Per the germline V gene, CDR1 is SEHNR and CDR2 is FQNEAQ (reference sequence). The V gene lost 1 base and the J gene lost 2 bases, with 15 bases spanning the gap. The authors' processing: By means of reference gene primer amplification, nucleated cell counts were estimated. Assay used: immunoSEQ multiplex PCR; TCRdb lists only in-frame clones, some missing. The DNA gave D and trimming, while V, J and clone size come from that table. The table records about 200,000 clones, around 84% of them present only once. This clone was seen a few times. Source material: peripheral blood. The clonotype comes from a middle-aged man with acute or convalescent COVID-19. This chain joins TRBV7-9 and TRBJ1-5, with D possibly being TRBD1 (6 bases). The CDR3 loop reads CASSLGTQGSGNQPQHF. In DNA form, the CDR3 reads TGTGCCAGCAGCTTAGGTACACAGGGATCAGGCAATCAGCCCCAGCATTTT.